This passage covers 21 T cell receptor beta chains from one sample sequenced in a study of blood T cell repertoires in COVID-19. Clones were sequenced by immunoSEQ multiplex PCR, and TCRdb holds only the in-frame ones, with some missing. The repertoire holds 36,000 or so clones, with 75% to 95% as singletons. Specimen: peripheral blood. All receptors derive from a human donor in a cohort sampled during active COVID-19.

The gene calls are TRBV6-5 and TRBJ2-7; D is perhaps TRBD2 (5 bases). CDR1 MNHEY and CDR2 SVGAGI come from the germline V gene. The V end was cut by 2 bases, the J end by 1 base, with 9 bases between. The length of the CDR3 is 14 residues. CDR3 amino acids: CASSYGGGSYEQYF. CDR3 coding DNA: TGTGCCAGCAGTTACGGTGGCGGGTCCTACGAGCAGTACTTC.

This clone was found a few times. J is TRBJ2-7 and V is TRBV5-3; D uncertain. TRBV5-3 is an ORF, with its function uncertain. The ends were cut back, 6 bases at V and 7 bases at J, with 8 bases in the middle. The CDR3 is made up of 10 amino acids. CDR3 sequence: CARNDGEQYF. CDR3 sequence (DNA): TGTGCCAGAAACGACGGGGAGCAGTACTTC.

This chain joins TRBV21-1 and TRBJ2-1; no check of the table's D call, TRBD2, against the DNA was made. TRBV21-1 represents a pseudogene. This CDR3 is 13 amino acids long. For the CDR3, the DNA is TGTGCCCCCGGGGGGCGGATCTACAATGAGCAGTTCTTC. Translating it yields CAPGGRIYNEQFF.

The chain combines TRBV10-2 with TRBJ2-2; no clear D gene. The ends were cut back, 3 bases at V and 2 bases at J, with 13 bases in the middle. The germline gives CDR1 WSHSY, CDR2 SAAADI. The CDR3 has 16 residues. The CDR3 spells CASSDGSPLNTGELFF. Written as DNA, the CDR3 is TGCGCCAGCAGTGACGGGTCTCCACTCAACACCGGGGAGCTGTTTTTT.

The rearrangement uses TRBV18 and TRBJ1-5; D is uncertain. Germline-derived CDR1 and CDR2 are KGHSH and LQKENI. V was pared by 2 bases and J by 0 bases, with 8 bases between. The CDR3 covers 15 residues. The CDR3 sequence: CASSPSGDSNQPQHF. The CDR3 DNA follows: TGTGCCAGCTCACCATCGGGAGATAGCAATCAGCCCCAGCATTTT.

The CDR3 DNA follows: TGTGCCACCTCCCTCCTAGGAGGGGGCGAGACCCAGTACTTC. Its translation: CATSLLGGGETQYF. This chain links TRBV27 with TRBJ2-5; tentative D call: TRBD1 (7 bases). Deletions cut 10 bases from V and 5 bases from J, with 20 bases between. CDR3 size: 14 residues. Per germline, CDR1 MNHEY and CDR2 SMNVEV (reference sequence).

This clone showed up just once. The chain recombines TRBV15 with TRBJ1-5; no firm D call. Germline lookup yields CDR1 LNHNV and CDR2 YYDKDF (reference sequence). There are 15 residues in the CDR3. V lost 0 bases, J lost 5 bases, and 11 bases lay in between. The CDR3 DNA reads TGTGCCACCAGCAGAGAGGGAGGGTTGTATCAGCCCCAGCATTTT. Translating it yields CATSREGGLYQPQHF. The whole variable domain, remainder taken from reference TRBV15 and TRBJ1-5, is DAMVIQNPRYQVTQFGKPVTLSCSQTLNHNVMYWYQQKSSQAPKLLFHYYDKDFNNEADTPDNFQSRRPNTSFCFLDIRSPGLGDTAMYLCATSREGGLYQPQHFGDGTRLSIL.

This chain links TRBV18 with TRBJ1-1, with D perhaps TRBD1 (5 bases). In germline, CDR1 is KGHSH, CDR2 LQKENI. There are 13 residues in the CDR3. Trimming stripped 9 bases from V and 4 bases from J, with 15 bases between. CDR3 amino acids: CASLGERGTEAFF. As DNA, the CDR3 is TGTGCCAGTCTAGGGGAAAGAGGCACTGAAGCTTTCTTT.

The chain has TRBV20-1 and TRBJ1-1, with TRBD1 matching 8 bases. This CDR3 has 16 amino acids. Looked up from germline, CDR1 is DFQATT and CDR2 is SNEGSKA (reference sequence). Trimming took 3 bases from V and 0 from J; bases not matched to a gene: 9. This chain's CDR3 is CSASRTGSQMNTEAFF. The CDR3 DNA reads TGCAGTGCTAGTAGGACAGGGTCACAAATGAACACTGAAGCTTTCTTT.

The chain carries TRBV2 and TRBJ1-1, with 9 bases identical to TRBD1. The trim removed 1 base at V and 1 base at J, leaving 1 base unmatched. This CDR3 contains 15 residues. Per the germline V gene, CDR1 is SNHLY and CDR2 is FYNNEI. In nucleotides, the CDR3 is TGTGCCAGCAGTGAAGAACAGGGGGCGAACACTGAAGCTTTCTTT. This sequence encodes CASSEEQGANTEAFF.

V usage is TRBV19 and J usage is TRBJ2-2; 7 bases are shared with TRBD1. V shed 11 bases and J 9 bases; nucleotides not matched to a gene: 18. In germline, CDR1 is LNHDA, CDR2 SQIVND (reference sequence). CDR3 length: 15 residues. The CDR3 reads CAVKRAGGKDWELFF. In DNA, the CDR3 is TGTGCCGTCAAAAGGGCAGGGGGAAAGGACTGGGAGCTGTTTTTT.

Relative to its sample, this clone is large. The V call is TRBV3-1 (or the pseudogene TRBV3-2), the J call TRBJ2-5; 9 bases are a match to TRBD2. This CDR3 is built from 17 residues. Trimming removed 0 bases from V and 1 base from J; junction bases left unmatched: 6. Germline lookup yields CDR1 LGHDT and CDR2 YNNKEL (reference sequence). The CDR3 region is CASSQDQVAGVQETQYF. In nucleotides, the CDR3 is TGTGCCAGCAGCCAAGATCAGGTAGCGGGAGTCCAAGAGACCCAGTACTTC.

The chain recombines TRBV5-8 with TRBJ1-3; no clear D. This CDR3 region has 15 residues. The ends were cut back, 4 bases at V and 0 bases at J, with 11 bases in the middle. Germline V CDR1 and CDR2: SGHTS, YDEGEE. Here the CDR3 DNA reads TGTGCCAGCAGCCGCCTTCGGGGCTCTGGAAACACCATATATTTT. It encodes CASSRLRGSGNTIYF.

The gene calls are TRBV2 and TRBJ1-5; 9 positions agree with TRBD1. Germline V gene sequence: CDR1 SNHLY, CDR2 FYNNEI. This CDR3 region has 16 residues. Unmatched junction bases numbered 6, after V lost 4 bases and J lost 2 bases. In DNA form, the CDR3 reads TGTGCCAGCAGTGGAACAGGGGGCGGTGGCAATCAGCCCCAGCATTTT. It encodes CASSGTGGGGNQPQHF.

V gene TRBV5-4 combines with J gene TRBJ1-2; TRBD1 matches 9 bases. Germline loops: CDR1 SGHNT, CDR2 YYREEE (reference sequence). CDR3 length: 16 amino acids. J gave up 8 bases and V 5 bases, and 16 bases lay outside the gene matches. The CDR3 sequence: CASRPSASGQGKGYTF. The CDR3 nucleotides read TGTGCCAGCAGACCCTCCGCATCCGGACAGGGGAAAGGCTACACCTTC.

The chain joins TRBV19 to TRBJ2-1; 7 nucleotides align to TRBD2. Losses at the gene ends were 5 bases for V and 6 bases for J; bases not matched to a gene: 4. This CDR3 contains 13 residues. Germline V gene sequence: CDR1 LNHDA, CDR2 SQIVND (reference sequence). CDR3 DNA sequence: TGTGCCAGTAGTGGGGCTAGCGGCAATGAGCAGTTCTTC. Translating it yields CASSGASGNEQFF.

This chain connects TRBV28 to TRBJ2-7; 11 bases agree with TRBD2. This CDR3 contains 15 residues. Germline CDR1 reads MDHEN; CDR2 reads SYDVKM. V trimming: 6 bases; J trimming: 3 bases; junction bases outside the gene matches: 7. The CDR3 DNA is TGTGCCAGCAGCACTCTCGGGACTAGCGGCTACGAGCAGTACTTC. It translates to CASSTLGTSGYEQYF.

The genes are TRBV5-4 and TRBJ2-2; the match to TRBD2 covers 8 bases. Germline V CDR1 and CDR2: SGHNT, YYREEE (reference sequence). Germline trimming cut 1 base from V and 7 bases from J; bases unmatched to any gene: 6. There are 15 residues in the CDR3. CDR3 loop: CASSLFSGEVGELFF. For the CDR3, the DNA is TGTGCCAGCAGCTTGTTTAGCGGGGAGGTCGGGGAGCTGTTTTTT.

This clone turned up a few times. The rearrangement uses TRBV28 and TRBJ1-1, with D unresolved. Germline V gene lookup returns CDR1 MDHEN and CDR2 SYDVKM. This CDR3 comprises 11 residues. Trimming shortened V by 7 bases and J by 2 bases, and 5 bases separated the two germline ends. CDR3 bases: TGTGCCAGCACCTCTAACACTGAAGCTTTCTTT. Its protein is CASTSNTEAFF. The complete variable domain, with remaining parts taken from reference TRBV28 and TRBJ1-1, reads DVKVTQSSRYLVKRTGEKVFLECVQDMDHENMFWYRQDPGLGLRLIYFSYDVKMKEKGDIPEGYSVSREKKERFSLILESASTNQTSMYLCASTSNTEAFFGQGTRLTVV.

The chain uses TRBV5-1 and TRBJ2-5; D perhaps matches TRBD2 (5 bases). CDR1 is SGHRS, CDR2 YFSETQ, per germline. The CDR3 spans 15 residues. Trimming removed 0 bases from V and 5 bases from J, with 14 bases in between. This chain's CDR3 is CASSLGAGVPETQYF. DNA for the CDR3: TGCGCCAGCAGCTTGGGGGCCGGGGTCCCCGAGACCCAGTACTTC.

This chain joins TRBV3-1 (or the pseudogene TRBV3-2) and TRBJ2-1; 8 bases match TRBD2. The CDR3 has 15 residues. Germline trimming cut 4 bases from V and 4 bases from J; bases unmatched to any gene: 6. From germline, CDR1 is LGHDT and CDR2 YNNKEL (reference sequence). The CDR3 DNA reads as TGTGCCAGCAGCCCCACTAGCGGTTCTTACAATGAGCAGTTCTTC. Protein product: CASSPTSGSYNEQFF.